This T cell receptor (beta chain) derives from a study of shared clonotypes between healthy human individuals. Study results and limitations: Limitation of the genetic and exposure-history diversity represented came from the few donors. Rarefaction curves obtained for sorted subsets showed sequencing incomplete despite large depth. Researchers found naive subsets generally carried larger estimated richness than memory subsets.

Terminally differentiated effector memory CD45RA+ cells were excluded from the naive CD8 cells, which were CD45RO-negative and positively selected for CCR7. V lost 3 bases to trimming and J lost 7 bases; unmatched junction nucleotides: 11. The CDR3 is made up of 15 amino acids. Germline V gives CDR1 KGHSH, CDR2 LQKENI. As handled by the study authors: Filtering differed because ImmunoSEQ produced junction-only sequences that carried no quality scores. The method was immunoSEQ multiplex PCR; TCRdb's version includes in-frame clones alone and lacks a portion of them. That table furnishes V, J and clone size, whereas the DNA furnished D and trimming. The sample holds about 2,200,000 clones, about 93% seen once. Notes on this clone: Its antigen is as yet unknown.

Sequenced sample: naive CD8+ T cells from PBMCs. The J gene is TRBJ2-7, the V gene TRBV18; TRBD1 matches 8 bases. This TCR came from a man between 18 and 35 years old in good health. Some clones in this sample may be carry-over from other donors' samples. This CDR3 is CASSPPGQGLGEQYF. CDR3 in DNA: TGTGCCAGCTCACCGCCTGGACAGGGCCTGGGGGAGCAGTACTTC.